The subject of this entry is one TCR beta chain. The data originate from a study of control samples from healthy donors and cancer patients. Here immunoSEQ multiplex PCR was the method, and the copy in TCRdb shows in-frame clones only, minus some. This repertoire shows under 100,000 clones, more than 80% found once; its top ten account for approximately 1.5%. This CDR3 is 18 amino acids long. Trimming removed 3 bases from V and 5 bases from J, with 24 bases in between. In germline, CDR1 is SGHDT, CDR2 YYEEEE. This clonotype was obtained from a woman under 40 in good health. The source material was blood. The genes are TRBV5-6 and TRBJ1-3, with D uncertain. CDR3 coding DNA: TGTGCCAGCAGCTGGATGAGAGAGGGCGCCATTCGGAGAAACACCATATATTTT. This sequence encodes CASSWMREGAIRRNTIYF.